The 20 T cell receptor beta chains below all came from one sample that was sequenced in a study of T cells after posttransplantation cyclophosphamide. The method was immunoSEQ multiplex PCR; TCRdb's version includes in-frame clones alone and lacks a portion of them. The data show some 35,000 clones, none appearing only once, with 5.9% held by the ten largest. Source material: PBMCs. These receptors were collected from a man aged 30-40 years in good health and a related stem cell transplant donor.

This clone was picked up many times. This chain connects TRBV19 to TRBJ2-7; TRBD1 might be the D (5 bases). V was clipped by 0 bases and J by 2 bases, with 5 bases between them. The CDR3 loop spans 13 amino acids. Per the germline V gene, CDR1 is LNHDA and CDR2 is SQIVND (reference sequence). The CDR3, as DNA: TGTGCCAGTAGTATAGACAGGGCCTACGAGCAGTACTTC. This sequence encodes CASSIDRAYEQYF.

Many counts were recorded for this clone. As DNA, the CDR3 is TGTGCCAGCAGTTACTTCTCCAGGGTTGAAGCTTTCTTT. Amino acid sequence: CASSYFSRVEAFF. The chain is built from TRBV6-2 or TRBV6-3 and TRBJ1-1, with TRBD1 as a possible D gene (5 bases). Trimming shortened V by 1 base and J by 7 bases, and 10 bases separated the two germline ends. CDR3 length: 13 amino acids. Per germline, CDR1 MNHEY and CDR2 SVGEGT.

This chain links TRBV4-2 with TRBJ1-2; D perhaps matches TRBD1 (6 bases). V was pared by 0 bases and J by 4 bases, with 18 bases between. CDR1 and CDR2 (germline): LGHNA, YNFKEQ. This CDR3 region has 17 residues. The CDR3 reads CASSQDLGGGRIYGYTF. CDR3 nucleotide sequence: TGTGCCAGCAGCCAAGATTTAGGGGGAGGAAGGATCTATGGCTACACCTTC.

The J gene is TRBJ1-1, the V gene TRBV18; weak D call: TRBD1 (5 bases). V was trimmed by 4 bases and J by 4 bases, leaving 10 bases between them. CDR3 length: 13 residues. Germline V gives CDR1 KGHSH, CDR2 LQKENI. The CDR3 loop reads CASSLTEGTEAFF. The CDR3 region has the DNA TGTGCCAGCTCACTGACAGAGGGCACTGAAGCTTTCTTT.

This clone was found many times. The chain employs TRBV6-2 or TRBV6-3 and TRBJ1-1; possibly TRBD1 for D (5 bases). Germline-derived CDR1 and CDR2 are MNHEY and SVGEGT. With 8 bases removed from V and 8 bases from J, the gap between germline ends came to 18 bases. The CDR3 totals 13 residues. The CDR3 nucleotides read TGTGCCAGCTCTCGAGGGGCCGCTCAAGAAGCTTTCTTT. Its translation: CASSRGAAQEAFF.

The chain combines TRBV6-1 with TRBJ2-3, with 7 bases that match TRBD2. The CDR3 sequence is 16 residues long. Trimming removed 4 bases from V and 4 bases from J; junction bases left unmatched: 11. Germline values: CDR1 MNHNS, CDR2 SASEGT. The CDR3 bases are TGTGCCAGCAGTGCGCTAAGCGGGGTAGGATCAGATACGCAGTATTTT. Its protein is CASSALSGVGSDTQYF.

CDR3 DNA sequence: TGCGCCAGCAGCTTGGGGGGCGGACAGGGGAATGGCTACACCTTC. Its translation: CASSLGGGQGNGYTF. The chain combines TRBV5-1 with TRBJ1-2; 9 bases map to TRBD1. The CDR3 extends over 15 amino acids. V was pared by 0 bases and J by 6 bases, with 6 bases of the junction left unmatched. Per germline, CDR1 SGHRS and CDR2 YFSETQ.

The chain carries TRBV6-5 and TRBJ2-3; 8 positions match TRBD2. The germline CDR1 and CDR2 sequences are MNHEY and SVGAGI. CDR3 length: 15 amino acids. Trimming at V came to 3 bases and at J to 4 bases, leaving 6 bases not matched to a gene. CDR3 nucleotide sequence: TGTGCCAGCAGTTATGGGCGGGGGGACTCAGATACGCAGTATTTT. Residues: CASSYGRGDSDTQYF.

Many counts were recorded for this clone. The chain joins TRBV7-6 to TRBJ1-1; 11 bases are shared with TRBD1. Germline CDR1 reads SGHVS; CDR2 reads FNYEAQ. V was pared by 1 base and J by 1 base, with 2 bases of the junction left unmatched. The CDR3 extends over 16 amino acids. CDR3 in DNA: TGTGCCAGCAGCTTAGTGGGGACAGGGGGGAACACTGAAGCTTTCTTT. Translating it yields CASSLVGTGGNTEAFF.

This clone was recorded at least ten times. The rearrangement uses TRBV19 and TRBJ2-3, with D possibly matching TRBD1 (6 bases). From germline, CDR1 is LNHDA and CDR2 SQIVND (reference sequence). V lost 3 bases and J lost 2, with 15 bases in between. This CDR3 comprises 16 residues. The chain's CDR3 is CASSIGQGPPTDTQYF. As DNA, the CDR3 is TGTGCCAGTAGTATTGGGCAGGGGCCACCCACAGATACGCAGTATTTT.

This clone occurred many times. The chain combines TRBV7-2 with TRBJ2-7, with 11 bases fitting TRBD2. Looked up from germline, CDR1 is SGHTA and CDR2 is FQGNSA. CDR3 length: 17 residues. J was trimmed by 2 bases and V by 4 bases; bases with no gene match: 10. The DNA of the CDR3 is TGTGCCAGCAGCTCTACTCCGACTAGCGGGGTAGCCTACGAGCAGTACTTC. Translation: CASSSTPTSGVAYEQYF.

This clone was counted at least ten times. The V gene is TRBV19, the J gene TRBJ2-1; D is unclear. The CDR3 sequence is 14 residues long. The V gene lost 1 base and the J gene lost 2 bases, with 6 bases spanning the gap. Germline V CDR1 and CDR2: LNHDA, SQIVND (reference sequence). In DNA, the CDR3 is TGTGCCAGTAGTATAGGCCTAACCTACAATGAGCAGTTCTTC. As protein: CASSIGLTYNEQFF.

This clone has ten or more counts. The chain carries TRBV5-8 and TRBJ2-1; TRBD2 agrees at 8 bases. The CDR3 extends over 15 amino acids. Looked up from germline, CDR1 is SGHTS and CDR2 is YDEGEE. Trimming at V came to 1 base and at J to 4 bases, leaving 4 bases not matched to a gene. This chain's CDR3 is CASSLFGGDYNEQFF. The CDR3 bases are TGTGCCAGCAGCTTGTTCGGGGGGGATTACAATGAGCAGTTCTTC.

This clone was observed a few times. The chain has TRBV5-4 and TRBJ2-5; TRBD1 aligns across 9 bases. The CDR3 contains 15 residues. V shed 4 bases, J shed 5 bases, and the junction held 9 bases outside the gene matches. CDR1 and CDR2 (germline): SGHNT, YYREEE (reference sequence). This CDR3 reads CASSPTGGPLETQYF. DNA of the CDR3: TGTGCCAGCAGCCCTACAGGGGGCCCCTTGGAGACCCAGTACTTC. Full variable domain (missing parts from reference TRBV5-4 and TRBJ2-5): ETGVTQSPTHLIKTRGQQVTLRCSSQSGHNTVSWYQQALGQGPQFIFQYYREEENGRGNFPPRFSGLQFPNYSSELNVNALELDDSALYLCASSPTGGPLETQYFGPGTRLLVL.

This clone was found many times. The rearrangement joins TRBV6-1 to TRBJ1-3; D is uncertain. The ends were cut back, 7 bases at V and 4 bases at J, with 11 bases in the middle. CDR1 MNHNS and CDR2 SASEGT come from the germline V gene. This CDR3 has 13 amino acids. CDR3 residues: CASTGSSGNTIYF. In nucleotides, the CDR3 is TGTGCCAGCACCGGGTCATCCGGAAACACCATATATTTT.

The table lists this clone with many counts. The chain combines TRBV5-4 with TRBJ2-7; the D gene could be TRBD1 or TRBD2 (7 bases each). V was shortened by 0 bases and J by 0 bases, with 13 bases between the two germline ends. CDR1 is SGHNT and CDR2 is YYREEE in the germline V gene (reference sequence). The CDR3 totals 16 residues. The CDR3 protein is CASSLGEGASSYEQYF. CDR3 DNA sequence: TGTGCCAGCAGCTTGGGGGAGGGGGCAAGCTCCTACGAGCAGTACTTC.

This clone was seen ten or more times. J is TRBJ2-2 and V is TRBV6-6; 8 bases agree with TRBD1. J was trimmed by 4 bases and V by 2 bases; bases with no gene match: 6. From germline, CDR1 is MNHNY and CDR2 SVGAGI (reference sequence). This CDR3 is 16 amino acids long. In DNA, the CDR3 is TGTGCCAGCAGTTACGCCGCGGGGACAGGCACCGGGGAGCTGTTTTTT. This gives the protein CASSYAAGTGTGELFF.

The table lists this clone with many counts. The genes are TRBV19 and TRBJ2-3, with 9 positions matching TRBD2. Trimming took 0 bases from V and 4 from J; bases not matched to a gene: 2. The germline V gene has CDR1 LNHDA and CDR2 SQIVND (reference sequence). The CDR3 consists of 15 residues. The CDR3 here is CASSIEGGGADTQYF. CDR3 DNA: TGTGCCAGTAGTATAGAAGGCGGGGGGGCAGATACGCAGTATTTT.

V and J are TRBV9 and TRBJ2-3, with D possibly matching TRBD1 (7 bases). Trimming shortened V by 4 bases and J by 2 bases, and 14 bases separated the two germline ends. The CDR3 covers 15 residues. Looked up from germline, CDR1 is SGDLS and CDR2 is YYNGEE. CDR3 residues: CASSQGDFHTDTQYF. In DNA, the CDR3 is TGTGCCAGCAGCCAGGGGGACTTCCACACAGATACGCAGTATTTT. The full variable domain, in which reference TRBV9 and TRBJ2-3 provide the parts outside the CDR3, is DSGVTQTPKHLITATGQRVTLRCSPRSGDLSVYWYQQSLDQGLQFLIQYYNGEERAKGNILERFSAQQFPDLHSELNLSSLELGDSALYFCASSQGDFHTDTQYFGPGTRLTVL.

This clone has ten or more counts. The J gene is TRBJ1-4, the V gene TRBV10-3, with D possibly TRBD1 on 6 matching bases. V was trimmed by 3 bases and J by 8 bases, leaving 16 bases between them. Germline V CDR1 and CDR2: ENHRY, SYGVKD. This CDR3 spans 15 amino acids. The CDR3 DNA follows: TGTGCCATCAGTGAAAGAGGGGGTTTTTACGAAAAACTGTTTTTT. Its translation is CAISERGGFYEKLFF.